The source of this T cell receptor (beta chain) is a study of sequential checkpoint blockade in melanoma. On the study more broadly: Arm A got nivolumab then ipilimumab; arm B the reverse, 1:1. Both treatment sequences were followed by maintenance nivolumab.

This CDR3 has 15 residues. V lost 5 bases to trimming and J lost 6 bases, with 17 bases between them. CDR1 is MNHEY and CDR2 is SMNVEV in the germline V gene (reference sequence). Using immunoSEQ multiplex PCR, the repertoire was profiled, and TCRdb retains in-frame clones only, with some absent. The data contain about 21,000 clones, approximately 78% of them singletons. Described treatment: randomized to nivolumab then ipilimumab (arm A) or the reverse (arm B). No patient had prior DNA-damaging chemotherapy. PBMC sorting kept live CD3+CD8+ cells without CD19 or CD56. The specimen was CD8+ T cells sorted from blood (inferred from file names), collected from a patient given nivolumab and ipilimumab in sequence. The chain recombines TRBV27 with TRBJ2-1, with a tentative D call TRBD2 (6 bases). This clonotype was sampled from a human donor with melanoma. The CDR3 here is CASSPLGSLLNEQFF. In DNA, the CDR3 is TGTGCCAGCAGTCCTCTCGGGAGCCTACTCAATGAGCAGTTCTTC.